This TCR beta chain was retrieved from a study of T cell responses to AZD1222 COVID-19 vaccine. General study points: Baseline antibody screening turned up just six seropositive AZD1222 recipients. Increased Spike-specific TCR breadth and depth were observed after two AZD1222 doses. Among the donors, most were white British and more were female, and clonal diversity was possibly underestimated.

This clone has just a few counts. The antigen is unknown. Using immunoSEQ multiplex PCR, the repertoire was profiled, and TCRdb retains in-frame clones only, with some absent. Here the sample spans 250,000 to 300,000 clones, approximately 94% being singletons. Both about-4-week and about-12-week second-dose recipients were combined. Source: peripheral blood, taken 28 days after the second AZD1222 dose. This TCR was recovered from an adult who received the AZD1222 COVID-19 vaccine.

The CDR3 protein is CASSPSQGGGYEQYF. The CDR3, as DNA: TGTGCCAGCTCACCATCACAGGGAGGGGGCTACGAGCAGTACTTC. The V gene is TRBV18, the J gene TRBJ2-7; the D gene is possibly TRBD2 (7 bases). Trimming shortened V by 2 bases and J by 3 bases, and 14 bases separated the two germline ends. This CDR3 has 15 residues. CDR1 KGHSH and CDR2 LQKENI come from the germline V gene.